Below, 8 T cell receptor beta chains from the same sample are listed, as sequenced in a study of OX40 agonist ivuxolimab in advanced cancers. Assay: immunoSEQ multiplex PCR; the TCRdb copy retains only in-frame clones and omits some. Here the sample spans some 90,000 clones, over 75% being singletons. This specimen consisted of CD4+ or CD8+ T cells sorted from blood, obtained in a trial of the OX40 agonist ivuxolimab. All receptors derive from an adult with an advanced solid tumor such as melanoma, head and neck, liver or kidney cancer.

CDR3 amino acids: CATSVEGTVSYEQYF. CDR3 nucleotide sequence: TGTGCCACCTCCGTGGAGGGGACAGTCTCCTACGAGCAGTACTTC. The V and J genes are TRBV6-1 and TRBJ2-7; D perhaps matches TRBD1 (7 bases). With 10 bases removed from V and 0 bases from J, the gap between germline ends came to 19 bases. The CDR3 has 15 amino acids. CDR1 is MNHNS, CDR2 SASEGT, per germline.

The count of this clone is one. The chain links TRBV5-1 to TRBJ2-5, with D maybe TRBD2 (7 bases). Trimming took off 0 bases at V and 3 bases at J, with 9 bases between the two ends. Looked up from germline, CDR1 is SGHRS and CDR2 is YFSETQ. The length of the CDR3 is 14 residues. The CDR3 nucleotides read TGCGCCAGCAGCTTGGGCGGGGGCGAAGAGACCCAGTACTTC. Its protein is CASSLGGGEETQYF. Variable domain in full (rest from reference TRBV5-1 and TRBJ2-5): KAGVTQTPRYLIKTRGQQVTLSCSPISGHRSVSWYQQTPGQGLQFLFEYFSETQRNKGNFPGRFSGRQFSNSRSEMNVSTLELGDSALYLCASSLGGGEETQYFGPGTRLLVL.

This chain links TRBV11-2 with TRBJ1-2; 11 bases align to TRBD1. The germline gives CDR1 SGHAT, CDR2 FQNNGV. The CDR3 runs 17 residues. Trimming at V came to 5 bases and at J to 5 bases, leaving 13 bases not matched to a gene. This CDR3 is CASSLDVWDRGIYGYTF. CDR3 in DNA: TGTGCCAGCAGCCTCGACGTTTGGGACAGGGGGATTTATGGCTACACCTTC.

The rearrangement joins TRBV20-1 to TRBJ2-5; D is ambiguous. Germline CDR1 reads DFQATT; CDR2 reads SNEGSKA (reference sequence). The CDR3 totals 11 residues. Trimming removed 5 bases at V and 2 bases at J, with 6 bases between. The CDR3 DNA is TGCAGTGCTCAACAGCAAGAGACCCAGTACTTC. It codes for CSAQQQETQYF.

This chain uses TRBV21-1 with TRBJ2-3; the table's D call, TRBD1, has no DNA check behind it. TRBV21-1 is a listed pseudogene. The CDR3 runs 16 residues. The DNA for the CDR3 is TGTGCCAGCAGCAAGACCCGGGACAGGGTGAGAGATACGCAGTATTTT. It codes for CASSKTRDRVRDTQYF.

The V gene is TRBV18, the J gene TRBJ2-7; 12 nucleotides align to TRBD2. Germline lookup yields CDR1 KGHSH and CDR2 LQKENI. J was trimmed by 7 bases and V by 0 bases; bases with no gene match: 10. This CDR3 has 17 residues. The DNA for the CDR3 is TGTGCCAGCTCACCACCGAAGACTAGCGGGGGAACCAGGGAGCAGTACTTC. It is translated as CASSPPKTSGGTREQYF.

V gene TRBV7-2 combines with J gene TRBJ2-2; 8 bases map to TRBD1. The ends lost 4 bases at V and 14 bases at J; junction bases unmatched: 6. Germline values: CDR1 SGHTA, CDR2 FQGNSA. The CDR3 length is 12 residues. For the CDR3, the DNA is TGTGCCAGCAGCTCGGACAGGGCCGCTCTGTTTTTT. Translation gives CASSSDRAALFF.

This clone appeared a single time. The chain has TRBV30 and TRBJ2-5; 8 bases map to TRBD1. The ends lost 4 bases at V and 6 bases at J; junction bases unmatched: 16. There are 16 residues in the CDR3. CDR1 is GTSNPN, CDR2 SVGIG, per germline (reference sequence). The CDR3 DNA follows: TGTGCCTGGACGACAGGAGGGATACAGGGGGGAAAGACCCAGTACTTC. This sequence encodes CAWTTGGIQGGKTQYF.